Each of the 22 T cell receptor beta chains below was sequenced from the same sample in a study of blood T cell repertoires in COVID-19. Here immunoSEQ multiplex PCR was the method, and the copy in TCRdb shows in-frame clones only, minus some. Among about 160,000 clones listed, 87% were seen once. Sequencing used PBMCs or T cells enriched from blood (not recorded which). Receptor source: a woman in her fifties or sixties who had recovered from COVID-19.

The chain has TRBV11-2 and TRBJ1-2, with TRBD1 identical over 7 bases. This CDR3 spans 14 amino acids. The V gene end was trimmed by 2 bases and the J gene end by 14 bases; junction bases not matched to a gene: 14. Germline CDR1 SGHAT, CDR2 FQNNGV. CDR3 amino acids: CASSLLGTEVYSTF. The DNA for the CDR3 is TGTGCCAGCAGCTTACTCGGGACAGAGGTGTATTCGACCTTC.

This clone was recorded once. The rearrangement links TRBV15 to TRBJ2-5, with D perhaps TRBD1 (6 bases). CDR1 is LNHNV and CDR2 is YYDKDF in the germline V gene (reference sequence). The V end lost 0 bases, the J end lost 5 bases, and 13 bases lay between the germline ends. The CDR3 consists of 15 residues. Here the CDR3 reads CATSRDPGHLETQYF. The CDR3 nucleotides are TGTGCCACCAGCAGAGACCCGGGACATCTCGAGACCCAGTACTTC.

V is TRBV25-1 and J is TRBJ2-3; TRBD1 matches at 10 bases. Germline trimming cut 7 bases from V and 2 bases from J; bases unmatched to any gene: 3. This CDR3 comprises 14 residues. In germline, CDR1 is MGHDK, CDR2 SYGVNS. The CDR3 DNA reads as TGTGCCAGCAAGGGGACAGGGGTCACAGATACGCAGTATTTT. This encodes CASKGTGVTDTQYF.

The chain employs TRBV7-3 and TRBJ1-1; D is perhaps TRBD1 (6 bases). Trimming pared 5 bases from V and 1 base from J, leaving 11 bases between. The CDR3 totals 14 residues. Germline CDR1 SGHTA, CDR2 FQGTGA. CDR3 coding DNA: TGTGCCAGCAGCCTCGGGACACCGAACACTGAAGCTTTCTTT. Encoded protein: CASSLGTPNTEAFF.

V usage is TRBV19 and J usage is TRBJ2-1, with 7 nucleotides matching TRBD1. This CDR3 contains 17 residues. The germline CDR1 and CDR2 sequences are LNHDA and SQIVND (reference sequence). The J segment lost 2 bases and the V segment lost 1 base, leaving 8 bases of the junction unmatched. In DNA form, the CDR3 reads TGTGCCAGTAGTATAGTCGGGACAGCAGTCGCCTACAATGAGCAGTTCTTC. It yields the protein CASSIVGTAVAYNEQFF.

This chain uses TRBV29-1 with TRBJ1-2; D is perhaps TRBD1 (6 bases). The germline V gene encodes CDR1 SQVTM and CDR2 ANQGSEA. The CDR3 contains 14 residues. The V end lost 7 bases, the J end lost 2 bases, and 17 bases lay between the germline ends. This CDR3 reads CSAEIDRYNYGYTF. CDR3 DNA: TGCAGCGCCGAAATTGACAGGTACAACTATGGCTACACCTTC. Full variable domain (remainder filled in from reference TRBV29-1 and TRBJ1-2): SAVISQKPSRDICQRGTSLTIQCQVDSQVTMMFWYRQQPGQSLTLIATANQGSEATYESGFVIDKFPISRPNLTFSTLTVSNMSPEDSSIYLCSAEIDRYNYGYTFGSGTRLTVV.

The rearrangement joins TRBV6-2 or TRBV6-3 to TRBJ2-7; TRBD1 might be the D (6 bases). The V and J ends lost 4 bases and 2 bases respectively, with 12 bases between them. The CDR3 consists of 14 residues. Germline CDR1 and CDR2: MNHEY and SVGEGT. The DNA for the CDR3 is TGTGCCAGCAGTTCCTACAGGGCCCCCTACGAGCAGTACTTC. Translation gives CASSSYRAPYEQYF.

This clone was detected once. V usage is TRBV6-5 and J usage is TRBJ1-6; perhaps TRBD1 as D (6 bases). The V and J ends lost 6 bases and 6 bases respectively, with 12 bases between them. This CDR3 region has 14 residues. CDR1 and CDR2 from the germline V gene are MNHEY and SVGAGI. Here the CDR3 DNA reads TGTGCCAGCAGCGACAGGAGTGTTAATTCACCCCTCCACTTT. Its translation is CASSDRSVNSPLHF.

This clone was observed a single time. The rearrangement links TRBV2 to TRBJ2-1; possible D gene TRBD2, 5 bases. Germline V gene data show CDR1 as SNHLY and CDR2 as FYNNEI. CDR3 size: 15 residues. The germline V and J ends were trimmed by 2 bases and 7 bases, with 15 bases remaining between them. CDR3 sequence (DNA): TGTGCCAGCAGTGAATATACCGGGATCCCTAATGAGCAGTTCTTC. It is translated as CASSEYTGIPNEQFF. Using reference TRBV2 and TRBJ2-1 for the parts outside the CDR3, the full variable domain is EPEVTQTPSHQVTQMGQEVILRCVPISNHLYFYWYRQILGQKVEFLVSFYNNEISEKSEIFDDQFSVERPDGSNFTLKIRSTKLEDSAMYFCASSEYTGIPNEQFFGPGTRLTVL.

The chain recombines TRBV25-1 with TRBJ1-5; D gene unclear. Germline V gene data show CDR1 as MGHDK and CDR2 as SYGVNS. Trimming took off 4 bases at V and 1 base at J, with 8 bases between the two ends. The CDR3 loop spans 14 amino acids. The CDR3 nucleotides read TGTGCCAGCAGTGGGAGGGAAAGCAATCAGCCCCAGCATTTT. This codes for CASSGRESNQPQHF.

This clone has a single count. V usage is TRBV11-2 and J usage is TRBJ2-1; the D gene is possibly TRBD2 (6 bases). Germline CDR1 reads SGHAT; CDR2 reads FQNNGV. V was clipped by 5 bases and J by 0 bases, with 14 bases between them. The CDR3 has 16 amino acids. The CDR3: CASSPGLPGSYNEQFF. CDR3 DNA: TGTGCCAGCAGCCCGGGACTTCCAGGCTCCTACAATGAGCAGTTCTTC.

The chain joins TRBV3-1 (or the pseudogene TRBV3-2) to TRBJ2-1; possible D gene TRBD2, 6 bases. In germline, CDR1 is LGHDT, CDR2 YNNKEL (reference sequence). Trimming pared 4 bases from V and 7 bases from J, leaving 20 bases between. The CDR3 has 16 residues. The CDR3 DNA reads as TGTGCCAGCAGCCTACACGGGGGAGGAATTCGGAATGAGCAGTTCTTC. Protein: CASSLHGGGIRNEQFF.

The chain carries TRBV27 and TRBJ1-5; D remains unclear. CDR1 is MNHEY and CDR2 is SMNVEV in the germline V gene (reference sequence). This CDR3 spans 15 amino acids. V lost 6 bases to trimming and J lost 8 bases, with 20 bases between them. The CDR3 region has the DNA TGTGCCAGCAGGGGATTCGGGGTAGGGTCTGAGCCCCAGCATTTT. Its translation is CASRGFGVGSEPQHF.

The J gene is TRBJ2-3, the V gene TRBV11-2; weak D call: TRBD2 (6 bases). The length of the CDR3 is 15 residues. V shed 3 bases and J shed 2 bases, with 12 bases lying between them. Germline V gives CDR1 SGHAT, CDR2 FQNNGV. DNA of the CDR3: TGTGCCAGCAGCTTTAGCGGAGCCCTCACAGATACGCAGTATTTT. Its translation: CASSFSGALTDTQYF.

V and J are TRBV28 and TRBJ1-4; D gene uncertain. The V and J ends lost 2 bases and 7 bases respectively, with 11 bases between them. The CDR3 extends over 14 amino acids. The germline gives CDR1 MDHEN, CDR2 SYDVKM. Here the CDR3 DNA reads TGTGCCAGCAGTTTAACCGGGGTGGGTGAAAAACTGTTTTTT. Its translation is CASSLTGVGEKLFF.

The rearrangement uses TRBV5-4 and TRBJ2-7; TRBD1 agrees at 8 bases. Germline V CDR1 and CDR2: SGHNT, YYREEE (reference sequence). Unmatched junction bases numbered 5, after V lost 3 bases and J lost 3 bases. The CDR3 extends over 14 amino acids. The CDR3 nucleotides are TGTGCCAGCAGCTGGACGGGACAGGACTACGAGCAGTACTTC. It is translated as CASSWTGQDYEQYF.

This chain links TRBV5-1 with TRBJ1-1; D gene unclear. From germline, CDR1 is SGHRS and CDR2 YFSETQ. The CDR3 covers 15 residues. Trimming took off 3 bases at V and 0 bases at J, with 12 bases between the two ends. The CDR3 nucleotides read TGCGCCAGCAGCTGGAGGGCAGGTATGAACACTGAAGCTTTCTTT. This gives the protein CASSWRAGMNTEAFF. Complete variable domain (other parts from reference TRBV5-1 and TRBJ1-1): KAGVTQTPRYLIKTRGQQVTLSCSPISGHRSVSWYQQTPGQGLQFLFEYFSETQRNKGNFPGRFSGRQFSNSRSEMNVSTLELGDSALYLCASSWRAGMNTEAFFGQGTRLTVV.

This clone was picked up a small number of times. V usage is TRBV13 and J usage is TRBJ2-1; 8 nucleotides agree with TRBD1. V trimming: 9 bases; J trimming: 7 bases; junction bases outside the gene matches: 11. The CDR3 covers 14 residues. Germline V lookup: CDR1 PRHDT, CDR2 FYEKMQ (reference sequence). The DNA for the CDR3 is TGTGCCAGTAAGAAGGCAGGGGGCAAAAATGAGCAGTTCTTC. Residues: CASKKAGGKNEQFF.

This chain's CDR3 is CASSGQGRNTGELFF. In nucleotides, the CDR3 is TGTGCCAGCAGTGGGCAGGGGAGGAACACCGGGGAGCTGTTTTTT. The V call is TRBV2, the J call TRBJ2-2, with D maybe TRBD1 (6 bases). The CDR3 has 15 residues. Germline lookup yields CDR1 SNHLY and CDR2 FYNNEI. Trimming stripped 4 bases from V and 1 base from J, with 10 bases between.

This clone was recorded a few times. The chain carries TRBV12-3 or TRBV12-4 and TRBJ1-2; perhaps TRBD1 as D (5 bases). Trimming removed 5 bases at V and 1 base at J, with 8 bases between. This CDR3 spans 13 amino acids. Here the CDR3 reads CASSLQVNYGYTF. DNA of the CDR3: TGTGCCAGCAGTCTACAGGTTAACTATGGCTACACCTTC.

This clone appeared once. In DNA form, the CDR3 reads TGTGCCAGCAGCCGCGAAGGGACAGGCGTAACAGGAGCGCAGTATTTT. Protein: CASSREGTGVTGAQYF. V gene TRBV14 combines with J gene TRBJ2-3, with 8 bases aligning to TRBD1. Germline CDR1 reads SGHDN; CDR2 reads FVKESK. V gave up 4 bases and J gave up 10 bases; unmatched junction bases: 16. The CDR3 length is 16 residues.

The V and J genes are TRBV7-6 and TRBJ2-7, with unresolved D. Trimming pared 5 bases from V and 5 bases from J, leaving 10 bases between. From germline, CDR1 is SGHVS and CDR2 FNYEAQ. The CDR3 consists of 12 residues. CDR3 DNA sequence: TGTGCCAGCAGCCCCATAAGCAACGAGCAGTACTTC. Protein: CASSPISNEQYF. The variable domain in full, with the rest retrieved from reference TRBV7-6 and TRBJ2-7, is GAGVSQSPRYKVTKRGQDVALRCDPISGHVSLYWYRQALGQGPEFLTYFNYEAQQDKSGLPNDRFSAERPEGSISTLTIQRTEQRDSAMYRCASSPISNEQYFGPGTRLTVT.